This TCR beta chain comes out of a study of Ad26.COV2.S vaccination and SARS-CoV-2 variants. Study details: The donor participated in the COV1001 trial, in its Ad26.COV2.S arm.

Documented treatment: 15 to 20 received Ad26.COV2.S at low or high dose, single or two shots; roughly five received placebo; per-sample allocation not given. Sample collection was performed on day 63 after the first vaccine or placebo injection. Sequencing used immunoSEQ multiplex PCR; TCRdb keeps in-frame clones, though not all of them. This table has over 400,000 clones, 92% appearing once. Study-level results: Vaccine recipients showed a spike-specific TCR breadth that was higher than in placebo recipients. Those who received vaccine or placebo ended up with similar non-spike TCR breadth.

As for this clone: The target antigen is unknown.

This clonotype was sampled from a person aged 18-60 years who received the Ad26.COV2.S COVID-19 vaccine or a placebo. The starting material was peripheral blood, obtained in a trial of Ad26.COV2.S vaccine versus placebo.

CDR3 DNA sequence: TGCGCCAGCATATCGGACAGGGGGATCCAAGAGACCCAGTACTTC. This codes for CASISDRGIQETQYF. This chain uses TRBV10-2 with TRBJ2-5, with 10 bases fitting TRBD1. Germline assignment: CDR1 WSHSY and CDR2 SAAADI. CDR3 length: 15 residues. V trimming: 7 bases; J trimming: 1 base; junction bases outside the gene matches: 6.